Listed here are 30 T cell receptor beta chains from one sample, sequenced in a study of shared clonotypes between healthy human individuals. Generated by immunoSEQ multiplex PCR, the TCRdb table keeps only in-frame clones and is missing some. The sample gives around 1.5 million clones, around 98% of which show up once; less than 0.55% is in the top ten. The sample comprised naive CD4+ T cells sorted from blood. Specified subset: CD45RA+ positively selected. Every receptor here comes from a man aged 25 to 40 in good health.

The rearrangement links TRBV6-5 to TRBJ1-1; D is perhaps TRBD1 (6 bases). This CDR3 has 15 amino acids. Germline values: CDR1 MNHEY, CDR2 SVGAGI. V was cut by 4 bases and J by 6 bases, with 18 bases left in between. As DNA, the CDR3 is TGTGCCAGCAGTTTTACAGGGAACCCGTTGCCTGAAGCTTTCTTT. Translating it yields CASSFTGNPLPEAFF.

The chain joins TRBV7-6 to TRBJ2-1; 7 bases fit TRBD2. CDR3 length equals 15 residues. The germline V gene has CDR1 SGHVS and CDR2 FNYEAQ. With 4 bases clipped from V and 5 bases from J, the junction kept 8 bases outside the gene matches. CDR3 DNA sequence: TGTGCCAGCAGCTACGCTAGCGGTCTAAACAATGAGCAGTTCTTC. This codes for CASSYASGLNNEQFF.

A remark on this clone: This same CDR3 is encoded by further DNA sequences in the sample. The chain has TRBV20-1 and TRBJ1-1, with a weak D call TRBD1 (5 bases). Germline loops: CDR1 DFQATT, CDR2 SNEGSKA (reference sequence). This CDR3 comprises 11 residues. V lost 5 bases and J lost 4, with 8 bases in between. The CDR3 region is CSAPRGTEAFF. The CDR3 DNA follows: TGCAGTGCTCCTAGGGGCACTGAAGCTTTCTTT.

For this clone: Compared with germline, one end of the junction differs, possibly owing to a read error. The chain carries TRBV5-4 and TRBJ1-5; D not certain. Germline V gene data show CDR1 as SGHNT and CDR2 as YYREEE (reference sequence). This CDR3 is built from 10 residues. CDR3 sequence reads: CASSLRNEPF. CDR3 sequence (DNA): TGTGCCAGCAGCTTACGCAATGAACCTTTT.

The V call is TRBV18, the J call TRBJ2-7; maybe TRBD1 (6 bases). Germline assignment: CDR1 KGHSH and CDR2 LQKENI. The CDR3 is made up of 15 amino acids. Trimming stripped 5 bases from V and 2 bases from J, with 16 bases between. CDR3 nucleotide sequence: TGTGCCAGCTCATCTACAGGGAAACTTACCTACGAGCAGTACTTC. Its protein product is CASSSTGKLTYEQYF.

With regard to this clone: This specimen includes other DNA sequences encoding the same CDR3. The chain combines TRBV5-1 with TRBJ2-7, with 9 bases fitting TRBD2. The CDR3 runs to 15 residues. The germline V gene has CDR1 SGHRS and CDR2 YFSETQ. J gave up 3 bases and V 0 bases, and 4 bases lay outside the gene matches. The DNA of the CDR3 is TGCGCCAGCAGCTTGGGGCTAGCGGGGAGCTACGAGCAGTACTTC. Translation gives CASSLGLAGSYEQYF. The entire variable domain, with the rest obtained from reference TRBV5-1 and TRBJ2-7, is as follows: KAGVTQTPRYLIKTRGQQVTLSCSPISGHRSVSWYQQTPGQGLQFLFEYFSETQRNKGNFPGRFSGRQFSNSRSEMNVSTLELGDSALYLCASSLGLAGSYEQYFGPGTRLTVT.

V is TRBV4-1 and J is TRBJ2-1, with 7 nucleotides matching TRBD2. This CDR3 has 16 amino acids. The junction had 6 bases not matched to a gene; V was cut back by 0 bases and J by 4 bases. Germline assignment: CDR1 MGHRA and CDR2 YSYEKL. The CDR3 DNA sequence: TGCGCCAGCAGCCAAGACCGTGCGGGAGCTTACAATGAGCAGTTCTTC. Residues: CASSQDRAGAYNEQFF.

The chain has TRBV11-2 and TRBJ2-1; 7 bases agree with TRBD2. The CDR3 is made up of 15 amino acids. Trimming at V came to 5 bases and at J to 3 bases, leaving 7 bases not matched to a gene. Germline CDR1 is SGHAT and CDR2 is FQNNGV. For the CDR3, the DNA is TGTGCCAGCAGCCCCGGGGTAGCGGGCTACAATGAGCAGTTCTTC. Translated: CASSPGVAGYNEQFF.

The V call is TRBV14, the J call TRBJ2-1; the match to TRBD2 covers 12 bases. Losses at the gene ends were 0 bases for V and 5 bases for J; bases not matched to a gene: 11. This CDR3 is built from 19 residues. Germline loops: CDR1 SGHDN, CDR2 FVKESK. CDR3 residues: CASSQDPTTSGRVHNEQFF. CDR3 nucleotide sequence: TGTGCCAGCAGCCAAGATCCTACGACTAGCGGGAGAGTCCACAATGAGCAGTTCTTC.

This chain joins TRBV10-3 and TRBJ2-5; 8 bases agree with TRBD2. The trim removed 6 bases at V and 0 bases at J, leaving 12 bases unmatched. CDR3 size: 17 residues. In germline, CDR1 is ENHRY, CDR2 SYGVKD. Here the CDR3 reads CAISSPTLAANQETQYF. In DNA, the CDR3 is TGTGCCATCAGCTCGCCTACACTAGCGGCCAACCAAGAGACCCAGTACTTC.

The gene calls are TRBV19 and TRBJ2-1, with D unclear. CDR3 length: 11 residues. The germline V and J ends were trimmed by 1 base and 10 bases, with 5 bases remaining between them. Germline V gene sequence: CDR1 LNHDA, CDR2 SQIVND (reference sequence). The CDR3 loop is CASSIGGEQFF. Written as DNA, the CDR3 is TGTGCCAGTAGTATAGGAGGAGAGCAGTTCTTC.

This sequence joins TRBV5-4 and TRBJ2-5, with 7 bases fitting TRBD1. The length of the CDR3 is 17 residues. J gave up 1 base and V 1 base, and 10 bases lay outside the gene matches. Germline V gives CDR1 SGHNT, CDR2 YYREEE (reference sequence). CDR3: CASSLRLGQAIQETQYF. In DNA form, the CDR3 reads TGTGCCAGCAGCTTGCGTTTAGGACAGGCGATCCAAGAGACCCAGTACTTC.

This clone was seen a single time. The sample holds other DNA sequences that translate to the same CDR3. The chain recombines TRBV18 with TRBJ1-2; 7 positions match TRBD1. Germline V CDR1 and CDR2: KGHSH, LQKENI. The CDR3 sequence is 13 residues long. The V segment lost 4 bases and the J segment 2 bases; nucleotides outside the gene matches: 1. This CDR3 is CASSRDSNYGYTF. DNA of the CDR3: TGTGCCAGCTCACGGGACAGCAACTATGGCTACACCTTC.

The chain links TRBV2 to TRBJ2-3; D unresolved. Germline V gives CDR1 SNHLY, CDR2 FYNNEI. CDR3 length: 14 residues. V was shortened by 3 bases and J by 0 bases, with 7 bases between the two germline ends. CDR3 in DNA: TGTGCCAGCAGTGACGAGTTAAGCACAGATACGCAGTATTTT. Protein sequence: CASSDELSTDTQYF.

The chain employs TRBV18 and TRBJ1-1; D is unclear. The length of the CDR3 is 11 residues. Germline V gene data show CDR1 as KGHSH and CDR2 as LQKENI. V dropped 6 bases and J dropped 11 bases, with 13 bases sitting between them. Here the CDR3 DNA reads TGTGCCAGCTCTGACAAGGTTGGCGCTTTCTTT. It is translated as CASSDKVGAFF. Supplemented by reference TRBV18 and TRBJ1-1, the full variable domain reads NAGVMQNPRHLVRRRGQEARLRCSPMKGHSHVYWYRQLPEEGLKFMVYLQKENIIDESGMPKERFSAEFPKEGPSILRIQQVVRGDSAAYFCASSDKVGAFFGQGTRLTVV.

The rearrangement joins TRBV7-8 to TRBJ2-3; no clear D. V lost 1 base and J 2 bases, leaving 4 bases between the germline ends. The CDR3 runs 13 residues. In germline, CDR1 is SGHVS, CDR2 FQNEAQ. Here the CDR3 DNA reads TGTGCCAGCAGCTTAGGACCCACAGATACGCAGTATTTT. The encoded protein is CASSLGPTDTQYF. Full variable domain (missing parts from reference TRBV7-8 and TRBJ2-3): GAGVSQSPRYKVAKRGQDVALRCDPISGHVSLFWYQQALGQGPEFLTYFQNEAQLDKSGLPSDRFFAERPEGSVSTLKIQRTQQEDSAVYLCASSLGPTDTQYFGPGTRLTVL.

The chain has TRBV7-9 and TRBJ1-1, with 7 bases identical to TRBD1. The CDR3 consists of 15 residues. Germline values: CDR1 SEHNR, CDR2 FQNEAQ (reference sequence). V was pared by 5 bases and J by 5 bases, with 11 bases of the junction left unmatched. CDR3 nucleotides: TGTGCCAGCAGCACGGGACAGCCTGAGAGTACTGAAGCTTTCTTT. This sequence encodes CASSTGQPESTEAFF.

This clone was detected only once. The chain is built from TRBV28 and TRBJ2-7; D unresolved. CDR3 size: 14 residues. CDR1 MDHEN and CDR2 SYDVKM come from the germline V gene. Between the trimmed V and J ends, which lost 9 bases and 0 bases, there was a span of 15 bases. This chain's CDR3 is CASKVGGASYEQYF. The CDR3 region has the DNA TGTGCCAGTAAGGTAGGTGGAGCCTCCTACGAGCAGTACTTC.

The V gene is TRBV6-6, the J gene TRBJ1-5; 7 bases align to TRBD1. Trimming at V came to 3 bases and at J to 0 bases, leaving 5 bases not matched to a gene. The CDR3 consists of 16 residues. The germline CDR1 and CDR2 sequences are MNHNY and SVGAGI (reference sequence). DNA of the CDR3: TGTGCCAGCAGTTATACGACAGGGAATAGCAATCAGCCCCAGCATTTT. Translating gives CASSYTTGNSNQPQHF.

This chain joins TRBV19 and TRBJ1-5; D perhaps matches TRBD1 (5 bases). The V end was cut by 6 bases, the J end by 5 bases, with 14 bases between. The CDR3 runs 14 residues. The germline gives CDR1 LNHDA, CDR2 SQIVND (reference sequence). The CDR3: CASSRQGSYQPQHF. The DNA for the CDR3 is TGTGCCAGTAGCCGGCAGGGATCATATCAGCCCCAGCATTTT.

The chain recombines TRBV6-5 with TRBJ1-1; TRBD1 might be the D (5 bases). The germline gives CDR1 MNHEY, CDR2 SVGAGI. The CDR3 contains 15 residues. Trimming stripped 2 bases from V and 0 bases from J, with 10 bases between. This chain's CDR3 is CASSYGGLMNTEAFF. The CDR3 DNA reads TGTGCCAGCAGTTACGGGGGACTCATGAACACTGAAGCTTTCTTT.

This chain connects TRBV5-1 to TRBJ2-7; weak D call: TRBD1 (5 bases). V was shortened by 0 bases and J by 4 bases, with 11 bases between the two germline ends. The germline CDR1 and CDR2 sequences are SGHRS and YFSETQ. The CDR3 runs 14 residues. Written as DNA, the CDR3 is TGCGCCAGCAGCTTGGCCGGACACGCGTACGAGCAGTACTTC. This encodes CASSLAGHAYEQYF.

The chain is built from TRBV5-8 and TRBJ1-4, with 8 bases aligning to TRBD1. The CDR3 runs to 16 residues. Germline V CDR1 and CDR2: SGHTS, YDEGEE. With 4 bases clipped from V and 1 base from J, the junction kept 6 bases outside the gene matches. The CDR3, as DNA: TGTGCCAGCAGCCATGGACAGGGTGTAACTAATGAAAAACTGTTTTTT. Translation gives CASSHGQGVTNEKLFF.

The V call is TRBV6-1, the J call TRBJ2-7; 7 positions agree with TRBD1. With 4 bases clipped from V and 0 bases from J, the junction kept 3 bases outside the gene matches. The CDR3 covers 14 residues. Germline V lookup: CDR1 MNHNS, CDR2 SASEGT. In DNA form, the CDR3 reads TGTGCCAGCAGTGTGGACAGGAGCTCCTACGAGCAGTACTTC. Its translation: CASSVDRSSYEQYF.

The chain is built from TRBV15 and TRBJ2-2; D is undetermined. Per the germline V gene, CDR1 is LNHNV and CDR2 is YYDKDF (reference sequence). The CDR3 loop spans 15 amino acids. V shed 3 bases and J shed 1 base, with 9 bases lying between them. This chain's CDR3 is CATSSGTRNTGELFF. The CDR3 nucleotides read TGTGCCACCAGCAGTGGTACAAGGAACACCGGGGAGCTGTTTTTT.

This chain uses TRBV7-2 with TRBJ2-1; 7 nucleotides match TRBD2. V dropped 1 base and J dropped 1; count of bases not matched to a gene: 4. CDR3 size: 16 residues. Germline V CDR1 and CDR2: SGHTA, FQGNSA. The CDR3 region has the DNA TGTGCCAGCAGCTTAGTTGTCGGGGGGTCCTACAATGAGCAGTTCTTC. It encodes CASSLVVGGSYNEQFF. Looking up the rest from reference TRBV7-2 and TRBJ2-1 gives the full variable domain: GAGVSQSPSNKVTEKGKDVELRCDPISGHTALYWYRQSLGQGLEFLIYFQGNSAPDKSGLPSDRFSAERTGGSVSTLTIQRTQQEDSAVYLCASSLVVGGSYNEQFFGPGTRLTVL.

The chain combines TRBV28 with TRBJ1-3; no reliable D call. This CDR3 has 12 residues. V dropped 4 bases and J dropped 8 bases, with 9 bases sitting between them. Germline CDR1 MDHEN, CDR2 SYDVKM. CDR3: CASSSTSDTIYF. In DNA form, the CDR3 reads TGTGCCAGCAGTTCGACATCAGACACCATATATTTT.

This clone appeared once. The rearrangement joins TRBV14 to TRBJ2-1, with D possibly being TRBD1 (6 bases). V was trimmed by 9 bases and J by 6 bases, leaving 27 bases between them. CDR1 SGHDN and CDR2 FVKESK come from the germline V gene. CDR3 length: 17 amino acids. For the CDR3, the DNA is TGTGCCAGTCCCACCCTCCCGGGACATCTAGGAGGCAATGAGCAGTTCTTC. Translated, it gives CASPTLPGHLGGNEQFF.

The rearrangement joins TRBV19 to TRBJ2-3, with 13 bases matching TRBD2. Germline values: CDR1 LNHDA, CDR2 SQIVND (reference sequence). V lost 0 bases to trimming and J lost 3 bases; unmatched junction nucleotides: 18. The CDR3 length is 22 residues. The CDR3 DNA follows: TGTGCCAGTAGTATAGATCCCTTAAGGACTAGCGGGAGTTGGGGATTTACAGATACGCAGTATTTT. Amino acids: CASSIDPLRTSGSWGFTDTQYF. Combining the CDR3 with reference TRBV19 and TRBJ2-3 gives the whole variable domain DGGITQSPKYLFRKEGQNVTLSCEQNLNHDAMYWYRQDPGQGLRLIYYSQIVNDFQKGDIAEGYSVSREKKESFPLTVTSAQKNPTAFYLCASSIDPLRTSGSWGFTDTQYFGPGTRLTVL.

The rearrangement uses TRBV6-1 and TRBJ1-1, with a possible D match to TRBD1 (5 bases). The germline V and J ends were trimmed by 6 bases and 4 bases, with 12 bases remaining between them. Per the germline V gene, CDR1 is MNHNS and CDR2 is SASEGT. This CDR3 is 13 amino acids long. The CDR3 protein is CASRRGQGTEAFF. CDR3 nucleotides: TGTGCCAGCAGGAGGGGTCAGGGCACTGAAGCTTTCTTT.